A single T cell receptor beta chain is shown here with its context. This sample was included in a study of blood T cell repertoires in COVID-19. Overall study: The analysed material was cDNA or gDNA that came from T cells, B-cell-depleted T cells, or PBMCs.

CDR3 length: 16 amino acids. The V and J ends lost 3 bases and 1 base, in that order; junction bases with no gene match: 4. Germline loops: CDR1 ENHRY, CDR2 SYGVKD. TCRdb's table, derived via immunoSEQ multiplex PCR, lists solely in-frame clones and lacks some. The sample carries roughly 71,000 clones, approximately 91% recorded once. The sequence came from a man aged 50-60 years with acute or convalescent COVID-19. The specimen sequenced was peripheral blood. The chain employs TRBV10-3 and TRBJ2-1; 9 positions match TRBD2. CDR3: CAISDKRGDSYNEQFF. CDR3 bases: TGTGCCATCAGTGATAAGCGGGGGGATTCCTACAATGAGCAGTTCTTC.